The clone carrying this T cell receptor (beta chain) has just a few counts. What it recognizes is unknown. A 5'RACE template-switching step, the method used to make TCR cDNA, added a universal primer site and UMIs. Using its own MiXCR run on the 5' RACE reads, TCRdb lists one record per CDR3 protein. This table holds 510,000 or so distinct CDR3 sequences, less than 20% found once. These data originate in a study of T cells after yellow fever vaccination. General study results and limits: Subsequent booster samples again held most clones from primary vaccination (around 96% CD4, about 90% CD8).

This CDR3 contains 15 residues. The V gene end was trimmed by 2 bases and the J gene end by 1 base; junction bases not matched to a gene: 4. CDR1 ENHRY and CDR2 SYGVKD come from the germline V gene. The clonotype originates from a man aged 25 to 40 who received the YFV17D yellow fever vaccine. The chain has TRBV10-3 and TRBJ2-7, with 8 positions matching TRBD2. The sample consisted of PBMCs, taken 15 days after the yellow fever booster vaccination. This chain's CDR3 is CAISEASGLSYEQYF. DNA for the CDR3: TGTGCCATCAGTGAGGCTAGCGGGCTTTCCTACGAGCAGTACTTC.